The present T cell receptor beta chain was sequenced within a study of T-cell memory formation after mild COVID-19. General study points: Contracting clones, day 15 to 85, had balanced CD4/CD8, and later expanders favored CD4+.

The germline CDR1 and CDR2 sequences are MGHDK and SYGVNS. The CDR3 is made up of 15 amino acids. The ends were cut back, 3 bases at V and 1 base at J, with 11 bases in the middle. Via MiXCR, TCRdb re-called the 5' RACE reads, giving one row per CDR3 protein. The repertoire consists of roughly 45,000 distinct CDR3 sequences, with less than 35% occurring once and the leading ten covering around 44%. Remarks on this clonotype: No antigen is known for it.

Sequencing was done on a sample of PBMCs or a T cell subset sorted from them (not recorded which). J is TRBJ2-3 and V is TRBV25-1; TRBD1 is a possible D gene (5 bases). This receptor was taken from a young man who had mild COVID-19 (a few samples of this study predate the infection). Cell type and time point are not known. Here the CDR3 reads CASSETVIRTDTQYF. Written as DNA, the CDR3 is TGTGCCAGCAGTGAGACAGTTATCCGCACAGATACGCAGTATTTT.